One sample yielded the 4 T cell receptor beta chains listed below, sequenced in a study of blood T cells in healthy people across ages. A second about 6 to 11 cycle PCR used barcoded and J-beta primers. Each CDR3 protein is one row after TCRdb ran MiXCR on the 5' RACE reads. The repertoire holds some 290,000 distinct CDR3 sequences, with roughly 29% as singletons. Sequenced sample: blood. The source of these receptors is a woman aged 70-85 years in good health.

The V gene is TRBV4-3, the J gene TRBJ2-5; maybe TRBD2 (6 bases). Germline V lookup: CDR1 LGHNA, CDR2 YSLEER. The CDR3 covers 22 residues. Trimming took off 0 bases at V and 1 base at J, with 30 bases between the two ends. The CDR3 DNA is TGCGCCAGCAGCCAAGACCTCACAGGAGGGTCAGCCATTACAGGTTCCCAAGAGACCCAGTACTTC. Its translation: CASSQDLTGGSAITGSQETQYF.

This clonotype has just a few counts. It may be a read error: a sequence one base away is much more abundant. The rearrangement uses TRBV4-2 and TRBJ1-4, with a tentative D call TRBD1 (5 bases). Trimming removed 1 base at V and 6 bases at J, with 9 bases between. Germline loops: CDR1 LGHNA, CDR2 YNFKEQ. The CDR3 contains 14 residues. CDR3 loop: CASSQGGGDEKLFF. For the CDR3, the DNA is TGTGCCAGCAGCCAAGGAGGAGGGGATGAAAAACTGTTTTTT.

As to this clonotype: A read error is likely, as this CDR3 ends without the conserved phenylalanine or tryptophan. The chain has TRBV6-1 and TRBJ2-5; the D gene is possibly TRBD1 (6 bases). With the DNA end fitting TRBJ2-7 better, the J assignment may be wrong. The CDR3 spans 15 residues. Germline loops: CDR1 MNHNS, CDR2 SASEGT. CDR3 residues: CASRRGQKDSYEQYL. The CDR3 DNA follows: TGTGCCAGCAGACGTGGACAGAAGGACTCCTACGAGCAGTACCTC.

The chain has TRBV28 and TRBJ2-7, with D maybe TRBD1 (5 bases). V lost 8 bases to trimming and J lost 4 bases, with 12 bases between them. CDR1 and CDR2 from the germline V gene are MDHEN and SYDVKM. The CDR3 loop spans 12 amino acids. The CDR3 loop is CASEDSPYEQYF. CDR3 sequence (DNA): TGTGCCAGCGAAGACAGCCCGTACGAGCAGTACTTC.